These 20 T cell receptor beta chains were all obtained from the same sample, sequenced in a study of T cell changes during pregnancy in multiple sclerosis. Measured with immunoSEQ multiplex PCR; TCRdb has only the in-frame clones, and not every one. The table has 50,000 to 65,000 clones, around nine tenths seen once. The input for sequencing was CD8+ T cells from peripheral blood mononuclear cells, taken before pregnancy. The receptor source for this set is a female donor with multiple sclerosis, enrolled in a pregnancy study.

The CDR3 nucleotides are TGTGCCAGCAGTCCAAACAGGGGGCGAAATCAGCCCCAGCATTTT. Translated, it gives CASSPNRGRNQPQHF. This chain links TRBV7-8 with TRBJ1-5; 9 bases match TRBD1. J lost 4 bases, V lost 6 bases, and 7 bases had no gene match. There are 15 residues in the CDR3. Germline CDR1 reads SGHVS; CDR2 reads FQNEAQ.

The chain couples TRBV9 to TRBJ1-5; D is uncertain. The V and J ends lost 0 bases and 4 bases respectively, with 11 bases between them. The germline V gene has CDR1 SGDLS and CDR2 YYNGEE. This CDR3 is built from 15 residues. The CDR3 is CASSVASQKNQPQHF. CDR3 sequence (DNA): TGTGCCAGCAGCGTAGCTTCCCAGAAGAATCAGCCCCAGCATTTT.

The chain is built from TRBV5-5 and TRBJ2-7; possible D gene TRBD2, 5 bases. The CDR3 runs to 12 residues. V was trimmed by 2 bases and J by 7 bases, leaving 10 bases between them. Germline CDR1 SGHKS, CDR2 YYEKEE (reference sequence). CDR3 sequence: CASSFSGEEQYF. The CDR3 DNA sequence: TGTGCCAGCAGCTTTAGTGGGGAGGAGCAGTACTTC.

CDR3: CASGQGIGHEQFF. CDR3 nucleotides: TGTGCCAGCGGCCAGGGGATCGGCCATGAGCAGTTCTTC. The J gene is TRBJ2-1, the V gene TRBV6-1, with a possible D match to TRBD1 (6 bases). The V end lost 8 bases, the J end lost 8 bases, and 16 bases lay between the germline ends. The V gene's germline CDR1 is MNHNS and CDR2 SASEGT. This CDR3 is 13 amino acids long.

The chain couples TRBV4-1 to TRBJ1-6; 10 positions match TRBD1. After removal of 5 bases from V and 2 bases from J, the junction contained 3 bases not matched to a gene. Looked up from germline, CDR1 is MGHRA and CDR2 is YSYEKL. The CDR3 covers 16 residues. The CDR3, as DNA: TGCGCCAGCAGCGGGACAGGGGACACCTATAATTCACCCCTCCACTTT. This translates into CASSGTGDTYNSPLHF.

In its sample, this clone was seen a few times. The V call is TRBV5-5, the J call TRBJ2-7; D gene unclear. CDR1 and CDR2 (germline): SGHKS, YYEKEE (reference sequence). The CDR3 contains 16 residues. Trimming took off 4 bases at V and 0 bases at J, with 17 bases between the two ends. The DNA of the CDR3 is TGTGCCAGCAGCCAAACTGAGGAGTTACCCTCCTACGAGCAGTACTTC. This encodes CASSQTEELPSYEQYF.

The V gene is TRBV19, the J gene TRBJ1-1, with 7 bases fitting TRBD1. The V gene end was trimmed by 7 bases and the J gene end by 3 bases; junction bases not matched to a gene: 14. This CDR3 contains 16 residues. Germline lookup yields CDR1 LNHDA and CDR2 SQIVND (reference sequence). The DNA of the CDR3 is TGTGCCAGTACCCAGGGGGTTGGAGGCTGGGACACTGAAGCTTTCTTT. Translated, it gives CASTQGVGGWDTEAFF.

V gene TRBV9 combines with J gene TRBJ2-7; D perhaps matches TRBD2 (7 bases). Germline assignment: CDR1 SGDLS and CDR2 YYNGEE. V gave up 0 bases and J gave up 6 bases, with 16 bases separating them. The CDR3 loop spans 15 amino acids. CDR3 sequence: CASSVGGGAGSEQYF. In nucleotides, the CDR3 is TGTGCCAGCAGCGTAGGGGGGGGCGCGGGCTCCGAGCAGTACTTC.

The rearrangement joins TRBV4-1 to TRBJ2-5; the D gene is possibly TRBD1 (6 bases). CDR3 length: 16 amino acids. V was pared by 2 bases and J by 5 bases, with 18 bases between. Germline loops: CDR1 MGHRA, CDR2 YSYEKL. The CDR3, as DNA: TGCGCCAGCAGCCAACCAGGGGCCCCGAGAGGGGAGACCCAGTACTTC. It encodes CASSQPGAPRGETQYF.

This rearrangement joins TRBV4-3 to TRBJ2-7, with D possibly matching TRBD1 (5 bases). V dropped 1 base and J dropped 3 bases, with 10 bases sitting between them. This CDR3 has 14 residues. CDR1 LGHNA and CDR2 YSLEER come from the germline V gene. CDR3 in DNA: TGCGCCAGCAGCCAAGGGACATCAGGCTACGAGCAGTACTTC. Protein: CASSQGTSGYEQYF.

The gene calls are TRBV7-3 and TRBJ2-7; D is perhaps TRBD1 (6 bases). The CDR3 loop spans 13 amino acids. V lost 5 bases to trimming and J lost 6 bases, with 14 bases between them. CDR1 and CDR2 from the germline V gene are SGHTA and FQGTGA. The CDR3 region is CASSLELGGEQYF. In DNA form, the CDR3 reads TGTGCCAGCAGCCTGGAACTAGGGGGCGAGCAGTACTTC.

This clone showed up just once. The chain carries TRBV4-2 and TRBJ2-5, with TRBD2 matching over 12 bases. This CDR3 has 17 amino acids. The germline CDR1 and CDR2 sequences are LGHNA and YNFKEQ. V shed 1 base, J shed 9 bases, and the junction held 12 bases outside the gene matches. The CDR3 here is CASSQVDLAGGPQAQYF. DNA for the CDR3: TGTGCCAGCAGCCAAGTGGATCTAGCGGGGGGGCCTCAGGCCCAGTACTTC.

V gene TRBV7-2 combines with J gene TRBJ1-5, with no clear D. The V end was cut by 3 bases, the J end by 1 base, with 10 bases between. The CDR3 is 15 amino acids. CDR1 and CDR2 (germline): SGHTA, FQGNSA. The CDR3 here is CASSLDWLSNQPQHF. The CDR3 DNA is TGTGCCAGCAGCTTGGACTGGCTAAGCAATCAGCCCCAGCATTTT.

This chain connects TRBV25-1 to TRBJ1-1; 8 bases map to TRBD1. Trimming cost V 8 bases and J 3 bases; bases outside gene matches: 11. This CDR3 spans 15 amino acids. Germline assignment: CDR1 MGHDK and CDR2 SYGVNS. The CDR3 loop reads CASYGTGRRYTEAFF. The CDR3 bases are TGTGCCAGCTACGGGACAGGACGGAGGTACACTGAAGCTTTCTTT.

The V gene is TRBV4-1, the J gene TRBJ1-6; the D is unclear. The CDR3 spans 17 residues. Germline lookup yields CDR1 MGHRA and CDR2 YSYEKL. V was clipped by 4 bases and J by 8 bases, with 21 bases between them. The CDR3 is CASSPYLGVPRDSPLHF. The CDR3 coding sequence is TGCGCCAGCAGCCCTTATCTGGGAGTCCCGCGCGATTCACCCCTCCACTTT.

The count of this clone is one. The V gene is TRBV5-1, the J gene TRBJ1-2, with D perhaps matching TRBD1 (5 bases). This CDR3 region has 16 residues. V lost 5 bases and J lost 6, with 23 bases in between. Germline CDR1 is SGHRS and CDR2 is YFSETQ. The CDR3 DNA follows: TGCGCCAGCAGTCTGACGGGGGGAGAAGTGCGAGATGGCTACACCTTC. Amino acids: CASSLTGGEVRDGYTF.

The genes are TRBV7-2 and TRBJ2-1; TRBD2 agrees at 10 bases. The CDR3 sequence is 15 residues long. The V segment lost 4 bases and the J segment 4 bases; nucleotides outside the gene matches: 4. Per germline, CDR1 SGHTA and CDR2 FQGNSA. The CDR3 here is CASSSAGGPYNEQFF. The CDR3 bases are TGTGCCAGCAGCTCAGCGGGGGGGCCTTACAATGAGCAGTTCTTC.

The J gene is TRBJ2-1, the V gene TRBV9; D perhaps matches TRBD2 (5 bases). The V gene lost 4 bases and the J gene lost 2 bases, with 13 bases spanning the gap. The CDR3 runs to 15 residues. Germline lookup yields CDR1 SGDLS and CDR2 YYNGEE. The CDR3 DNA is TGTGCCAGCAGCCGATCGGGGAGCACCTACAATGAGCAGTTCTTC. Encoded protein: CASSRSGSTYNEQFF. The full variable domain, its missing parts supplied by reference TRBV9 and TRBJ2-1, is DSGVTQTPKHLITATGQRVTLRCSPRSGDLSVYWYQQSLDQGLQFLIQYYNGEERAKGNILERFSAQQFPDLHSELNLSSLELGDSALYFCASSRSGSTYNEQFFGPGTRLTVL.

This clone was counted between two and nine times. The rearrangement joins TRBV27 to TRBJ2-7; 7 bases are a match to TRBD1. V dropped 7 bases and J dropped 5; count of bases not matched to a gene: 11. The CDR3 runs 14 residues. In germline, CDR1 is MNHEY, CDR2 SMNVEV (reference sequence). The CDR3 DNA reads TGTGCCAGCACTTTTAATACAGGGGCCGACGAGCAGTACTTC. Its protein product is CASTFNTGADEQYF.

The gene calls are TRBV4-3 and TRBJ1-5; D unclear. V lost 6 bases and J lost 3, with 15 bases in between. Germline assignment: CDR1 LGHNA and CDR2 YSLEER. This CDR3 is 15 amino acids long. The CDR3 loop reads CASSNWEENNQPQHF. The CDR3 DNA reads TGCGCCAGCAGTAATTGGGAGGAGAACAATCAGCCCCAGCATTTT.